This T cell receptor beta chain is drawn from a study of regulatory T cells in long-lasting Graves disease. Time point in this sample: persistent/refractory GD, antithyroid drugs over 5 years with positive TRAb. Extracted RNA from PBMCs served as the source of the TCR library. The table lists this clonotype with a few counts. Given a much more abundant clone one base away, this may be a read error. The authors built TCR beta libraries using iRepertoire HTBI primers and Arm-PCR of CDR3 regions. TCRdb reprocessed the multiplex PCR reads via MiXCR and lists one record per CDR3 protein. The data contain approximately 400,000 distinct CDR3 sequences, approximately 25% of them singletons. V was cut by 4 bases and J by 5 bases, with 9 bases left in between. The CDR3 contains 13 residues.

This material consisted of peripheral blood mononuclear cells (PBMCs), taken when the disease was refractory, from a patient treated with antithyroid drugs. The source of this sequence is a woman between 40 and 50 years old with Graves disease. This rearrangement joins TRBV12-3 or TRBV12-4 to TRBJ1-5; D is uncertain. Here the CDR3 DNA reads TGTGCCAGCAGTTCCGACGTTCATCAGCCCCAGCATTTT. Protein: CASSSDVHQPQHF.